The rows below give T cell receptor beta chains drawn from one sample of a study of cytomegalovirus exposure and HLA in healthy donors. Sequencing used immunoSEQ multiplex PCR; TCRdb keeps in-frame clones, though not all of them. The table shows some 120,000 clones, with around three quarters occurring only once. Specimen: PBMCs. The receptors here all came from a woman aged 18-29 years in good health and CMV-seropositive. The CDR3 runs from the conserved cysteine through the conserved F or W. A D gene is named only where the DNA matches it firmly. For some rows the clone size is stated as once, few or many, or as a class when expanded; others skip it.

DNA,CDR3,J,V,D,size
TGTGCCAGCAGCCCCGGGACAGGGGGCCGTACTGAAGCTTTCTTT,CASSPGTGGRTEAFF,TRBJ1-1,TRBV7-3,TRBD1,NA
TGTGCCAGCAGCCTTCGACAGTACACCGGGGAGCTGTTTTTT,CASSLRQYTGELFF,TRBJ2-2,TRBV7-9,NA,NA
TGCGCCAGCAGTTCAGGGGGCTCCTACGAGCAGTACTTC,CASSSGGSYEQYF,TRBJ2-7,TRBV5-1,TRBD1,few
TGTGCCAGCAGCTCCCCCGACAGGTACAATGAGCAGTTCTTC,CASSSPDRYNEQFF,TRBJ2-1,TRBV7-8,NA,once
TGTGCCAGCAGGCTCCAATCGAACAGGGGGCGCGGAGATACGCAGTATTTT,CASRLQSNRGRGDTQYF,TRBJ2-3,TRBV27,TRBD1,NA
TGTGCCAGCAGCGGGATGACGGGAGGGGACATTCAGTACTTC,CASSGMTGGDIQYF,TRBJ2-4,TRBV5-6,TRBD2,NA
TGTGCCAGCAGCTTAGTCGGGCTAGCGGGACGCATGTGGACCTACGAGCAGTACTTC,CASSLVGLAGRMWTYEQYF,TRBJ2-7,TRBV11-3,TRBD2,NA
TGTGCCAGTTACCAAGATAGTAAAGGGGGCGCCGGGAACTATGGCTACACCTTC,CASYQDSKGGAGNYGYTF,TRBJ1-2,TRBV19,TRBD1,once
TGTGCCAGTCTCGAGGACAGGGCGATCGAGCAGTACTTC,CASLEDRAIEQYF,TRBJ2-7,TRBV7-2,TRBD1,few
TGCGCCAGCAGCCGCGGACAGGGCCGAAATCAGCCCCAGCATTTT,CASSRGQGRNQPQHF,TRBJ1-5,TRBV5-1,TRBD1,NA
TGTGCCTGGAGTGTTGGGGCTCTCTACAATGAGCAGTTCTTC,CAWSVGALYNEQFF,TRBJ2-1,TRBV30,NA,NA
TGTGCCAGCAGCCAAGATGGCAGCGGGAGGGCCCTCGGGCAGTACTTC,CASSQDGSGRALGQYF,TRBJ2-7,TRBV14,TRBD2,few
TGTGCCAGTAGTTCCGTACAGGGACAGCCGAACACTGAAGCTTTCTTT,CASSSVQGQPNTEAFF,TRBJ1-1,TRBV19,TRBD1,NA
TGCGCCAGCAGCCAAGATAACCCAGGTGGAGGGTACGAGCAGTACTTC,CASSQDNPGGGYEQYF,TRBJ2-7,TRBV4-1,NA,NA
TGTGCCAGCAGCTTACTAGCGGGAGGAGGGGATACGCAGTATTTT,CASSLLAGGGDTQYF,TRBJ2-3,TRBV7-9,TRBD2,few
TGTGCCAGCAGCTTAGACGGGAGTAGGAACACTGAAGCTTTCTTT,CASSLDGSRNTEAFF,TRBJ1-1,TRBV11-3,NA,NA
TGTGCCAGCAGTGCGACAGGGCCGCCTAGTTACGAGCAGTACTTC,CASSATGPPSYEQYF,TRBJ2-7,TRBV6-4,TRBD1,NA
TGCAGCGTTGGAACTATATACACCGGGGAGCTGTTTTTT,CSVGTIYTGELFF,TRBJ2-2,TRBV29-1,NA,NA
TGTGCCAGCAGCTGGCTACAGGGGGCGGCTCTGGGCGACTACGAGCAGTACTTC,CASSWLQGAALGDYEQYF,TRBJ2-7,TRBV5-4,TRBD1,once
TGTGCCTGGAGTGTGGTGACAGGAGTCAATGAGCAGTTCTTC,CAWSVVTGVNEQFF,TRBJ2-1,TRBV30,NA,NA
TGTGCCATCAGGTCCCAAGGGGGAACGGAGCAGTACTTC,CAIRSQGGTEQYF,TRBJ2-7,TRBV10-3,NA,once
TGTGCCAGCAGTACAAAGAGGGACAGGGGGAGTTGGTGGGATGGCTACACCTTC,CASSTKRDRGSWWDGYTF,TRBJ1-2,TRBV27,TRBD1,NA
TGTGCCTGGAGTCTAGGGGCGGCAACTAATGAAAAACTGTTTTTT,CAWSLGAATNEKLFF,TRBJ1-4,TRBV30,NA,once
TGTGCCAGCAGTCCCTTAGCGGGAGGGCGCACCGGGGAGCTGTTTTTT,CASSPLAGGRTGELFF,TRBJ2-2,TRBV27,TRBD2,once
TGTGACTGGAGGCAAGGGGGCGGGACTAGCGACTACAATGAGCAGTTCTTC,CDWRQGGGTSDYNEQFF,TRBJ2-1,TRBV30,TRBD2,few
TGTGCCAGCAGCATTGACAGATCTGGAAACACCATATATTTT,CASSIDRSGNTIYF,TRBJ1-3,TRBV7-9,NA,NA
TGTGCCAGCAGAAGGGCGGACAGCTCCTATGGCTACACCTTC,CASRRADSSYGYTF,TRBJ1-2,TRBV2,NA,NA
TGTGCCAGCGGTACAGGGAGGGGATGGGCTTTCTTT,CASGTGRGWAFF,TRBJ1-1,TRBV27,NA,NA